Each of the 10 T cell receptor beta chains below was sequenced from the same sample in a study of memory CD4+ T cells and cytomegalovirus serostatus. Here immunoSEQ multiplex PCR was the method, and the copy in TCRdb shows in-frame clones only, minus some. The sample holds 35,000 to 50,000 clones, 60% to 85% seen once. Single viable CD3+CD4+CD8-CD45RO+ cells were sorted as the memory CD4+ T cells. Sequences were obtained from memory CD4+ T cells from blood. All receptors derive from an adult in good health and CMV-seronegative.

This clone was counted between two and nine times. J is TRBJ2-4 and V is TRBV5-1, with D perhaps assigned TRBD1 or TRBD2 (5 bases each). Trimming shortened V by 4 bases and J by 1 base, and 15 bases separated the two germline ends. Germline loops: CDR1 SGHRS, CDR2 YFSETQ. This CDR3 has 16 residues. The CDR3 coding sequence is TGCGCCAGCAGCCCTGAGGGGTCGGCGGCCAAAAACATTCAGTACTTC. This gives the protein CASSPEGSAAKNIQYF.

The chain employs TRBV7-8 and TRBJ2-4; D is unresolved. The V end lost 5 bases, the J end lost 0 bases, and 14 bases lay between the germline ends. Germline-derived CDR1 and CDR2 are SGHVS and FQNEAQ. CDR3 size: 16 residues. Here the CDR3 DNA reads TGTGCCAGCAGCCTAACAGATACTCTAGCCAAAAACATTCAGTACTTC. This gives the protein CASSLTDTLAKNIQYF.

The chain recombines TRBV5-5 with TRBJ2-7; D is possibly TRBD1 or TRBD2 (5 bases each). CDR1 and CDR2 from the germline V gene are SGHKS and YYEKEE (reference sequence). The CDR3 runs 15 residues. The V end lost 1 base, the J end lost 1 base, and 12 bases lay between the germline ends. CDR3: CASSLTAGRSYEQYF. The CDR3 DNA follows: TGTGCCAGCAGCTTGACGGCAGGGAGATCCTACGAGCAGTACTTC.

This chain links TRBV29-1 with TRBJ2-7; possibly TRBD1 for D (5 bases). CDR1 is SQVTM, CDR2 ANQGSEA, per germline. The V and J ends lost 7 bases and 2 bases respectively, with 12 bases between them. The CDR3 has 12 residues. The CDR3 nucleotides are TGCAGCGCAACGACAGATACCTACGAGCAGTACTTC. This encodes CSATTDTYEQYF.

This sequence joins TRBV4-1 and TRBJ1-1; the D gene is possibly TRBD1 (6 bases). The CDR3 spans 15 residues. Trimming pared 4 bases from V and 5 bases from J, leaving 17 bases between. The germline gives CDR1 MGHRA, CDR2 YSYEKL. The CDR3 loop reads CASSREQGSGTEAFF. The CDR3 DNA is TGCGCCAGCAGCCGCGAACAGGGTTCAGGGACTGAAGCTTTCTTT.

As concerns this clone: The junction and the germline gene differ at one end; a read error may be behind it. The V call is TRBV6-1, the J call TRBJ1-5; 9 bases line up with TRBD1. This CDR3 has 15 amino acids. In germline, CDR1 is MNHNS, CDR2 SASEGT. Here the CDR3 DNA reads TGTGCCAGCAATGAACAGGGGGCAGGCAATCAGCCCCAGCATTTT. It is translated as CASNEQGAGNQPQHF.

The chain couples TRBV5-5 to TRBJ1-4; a weak D match, TRBD1 (6 bases). Germline CDR1 SGHKS, CDR2 YYEKEE (reference sequence). V lost 6 bases, J lost 2 bases, and 17 bases lay in between. The CDR3 loop spans 16 amino acids. CDR3 in amino acids: CASTPRGVTTNEKLFF. CDR3 DNA: TGTGCCAGCACTCCGAGGGGGGTGACTACTAATGAAAAACTGTTTTTT.

This clone was detected only once. The gene calls are TRBV15 and TRBJ2-3, with D hard to call. The germline V gene has CDR1 LNHNV and CDR2 YYDKDF (reference sequence). This CDR3 is built from 16 residues. V was clipped by 6 bases and J by 1 base, with 17 bases between them. DNA of the CDR3: TGTGCCACCAGGGATTCCAGGTGGGGTGGCACAGATACGCAGTATTTT. Translating gives CATRDSRWGGTDTQYF.

This rearrangement joins TRBV7-9 to TRBJ1-6; D uncertain. Germline CDR1 reads SEHNR; CDR2 reads FQNEAQ (reference sequence). V lost 9 bases to trimming and J lost 9 bases, with 18 bases between them. The CDR3 spans 14 residues. CDR3 loop: CASTWTQSTSPLHF. The CDR3 nucleotides are TGTGCCAGTACGTGGACGCAGAGCACTTCACCCCTCCACTTT. The full variable domain, rest sourced from reference TRBV7-9 and TRBJ1-6, is DTGVSQNPRHKITKRGQNVTFRCDPISEHNRLYWYRQTLGQGPEFLTYFQNEAQLEKSRLLSDRFSAERPKGSFSTLEIQRTEQGDSAMYLCASTWTQSTSPLHFGNGTRLTVT.

This chain connects TRBV29-1 to TRBJ2-5; D call uncertain. CDR1 SQVTM and CDR2 ANQGSEA come from the germline V gene. The V gene lost 5 bases and the J gene lost 5 bases, with 9 bases spanning the gap. There are 11 residues in the CDR3. For the CDR3, the DNA is TGCAGCGTTAGCCAGGTGGAGACCCAGTACTTC. Residues: CSVSQVETQYF.